The clone carrying this TCR beta chain came up many times. Its antigen is still unknown. An end of the junction does not agree with germline; a read error may underlie this. One entry per CDR3 protein results from TCRdb running MiXCR on the reads. Of about 890,000 distinct CDR3 sequences in the sample, around 32% are singletons; the top ten hold 13%. This sample is drawn from a study of T cell repertoires in cytomegalovirus infection. Whole-study context: Matching HLA type, along with CMV infection, was indicated by public TCR beta signatures. Regarding the study as a whole: CMV-specific TCR beta clonotypes restricted by HLA-C were the ones dominating the ex vivo response.

This CDR3 is built from 13 residues. Germline lookup yields CDR1 SEHNR and CDR2 FQNEAQ (reference sequence). The chain is built from TRBV7-9 and TRBJ1-5; D gene ambiguous. The source was cultured CD8+ T cells from PBMCs, collected from culture after CMV antigen stimulation. This TCR was recovered from a human donor in good health (CMV status not recorded). Some clones in this sample may be carry-over from other donors' samples. The DNA for the CDR3 is TGTGCCAGCAGCTTATTTTTGAACAGTATAATTTATTTT. Its translation is CASSLFLNSIIYF.